This T cell receptor beta chain originates from a study of blood T cell repertoires in COVID-19 (dated by TCRdb to the early 2020s). Regarding the study in general: The collaborator samples originated in the United States, Italy and Spain and spanned the acute and convalescent phases of COVID-19. The prospective study material was composed of cDNA or gDNA derived from T cells, B-cell-depleted T cells, or PBMCs. The dataset comprised deeply sampled blood TCRbeta repertoires from subjects exposed to, actively infected with, or recovered from COVID-19. The repertoires were released in a freely available public database intended as a resource for research on the immune response to SARS-CoV-2. The samples were drawn from the first 160 participants of the ongoing ImmuneRACE study and from 950 to 1,500 subjects provided by 6 global collaborators. The sample metadata nearly always contained a de-identified subject ID, COVID-19 status, age in years and sex. Where available, HLA class I and class II types were obtained from metadata supplied by the sample provider rather than from assay-based typing.

From a lookup of the germline V gene (reference sequence), CDR1 and CDR2 are SGHNT and YYREEE. Trimming leaves V shorter by 3 bases and J shorter by 4 bases, with the junction holding 4 bases beyond the gene matches. The CDR3, from cysteine to phenylalanine, totals 14 residues. The CDR3 DNA has 42 bases and is translated from base 1. Whole blood was collected in K2EDTA tubes by collaborating institutions according to the institutions' own protocols. For TCRbeta analysis, collaborators shipped samples in one of three forms: frozen whole blood, isolated PBMCs, or DNA extracted from either of those sample types. Results and caveats for the whole study, not just this receptor: How much clinical and demographic metadata was included differed by source and by participant, and the metadata was provided uncurated.

A remark on this clone: Its antigen is currently not known. Base qualities are missing; no much larger clone stands one base away.

TCRbeta CDR3 regions were amplified from genomic DNA using the immunoSEQ Assay, a bias-controlled multiplex PCR. From the authors' description of their analysis: The number of nucleated cells in each sample was estimated by amplification of reference gene primers within the assay. To quantify the absolute abundance of each unique TCRbeta CDR3 rearrangement, sequence reads were collapsed and filtered. Productive Simpson clonality was computed per sample as the square root of Simpson's diversity index over productive rearrangements. This immuneACCESS table, as held by TCRdb, lists in-frame sequences with V and J called but not all clones. Of the missing ones, under half trace to an unresolved V gene in checked studies; the others have no known cause. V and J calls and clone size are those listed in that table; D and trimming were worked out from the DNA. The sample yields roughly 120,000 clones; roughly 79% were counted once. Jointly, the top ten make up 16% of the sample.

Sequencing was carried out using peripheral blood. The chain employs TRBV5-4 and TRBJ1-1; 9 central nucleotides agree with TRBD1. This clonotype originated in a woman over 75 with active or convalescent COVID-19. The CDR3 protein sequence reads: CASSSTGGFTEAFF. At the DNA level, the sequence is TGTGCCAGCAGCTCGACAGGGGGGTTCACTGAAGCTTTCTTT. The full variable domain, completed from the reference TRBV5-4 and TRBJ1-1 proteins outside the CDR3, reads ETGVTQSPTHLIKTRGQQVTLRCSSQSGHNTVSWYQQALGQGPQFIFQYYREEENGRGNFPPRFSGLQFPNYSSELNVNALELDDSALYLCASSSTGGFTEAFFGQGTRLTVV.